Shown below are 9 T cell receptor beta chains from a single sample sequenced in a study of regulatory T cells in long-lasting Graves disease. Time point here: newly diagnosed GD, antithyroid drugs for less than 3 months. RNA from PBMCs was the source of the TCR library. To make TCR beta libraries, researchers used iRepertoire HTBI primers and Arm-PCR of CDR3 regions. In TCRdb, the multiplex PCR reads were re-called with MiXCR into one record per CDR3 protein. The repertoire has more than 400,000 distinct CDR3 sequences, about a sixth of them found once; the top ten carry roughly 10%. The same specimen was also included in a second study, on T cells in Graves' hyperthyroidism and ophthalmopathy.

The specimen comprised peripheral blood mononuclear cells (PBMCs), sampled at new diagnosis, from a patient treated with antithyroid drugs. The receptors here all came from a woman in her thirties with Graves disease.

This clonotype was counted ten times or more. The chain couples TRBV18 to TRBJ1-3; D is undetermined. CDR3 size: 14 residues. Germline loops: CDR1 KGHSH, CDR2 LQKENI. Trimming took 3 bases from V and 6 from J, leaving 12 bases between them. CDR3 sequence reads: CASSPAGSANTIYF. As DNA, the CDR3 is TGTGCCAGCTCACCCGCAGGATCAGCAAACACCATATATTTT.

The J gene is TRBJ2-1, the V gene TRBV19; TRBD2 matches at 11 bases. The germline gives CDR1 LNHDA, CDR2 SQIVND (reference sequence). The length of the CDR3 is 14 residues. V lost 4 bases and J lost 7; bases outside the gene matches: 3. CDR3 sequence: CASSTGLADNEQFF. The CDR3 region has the DNA TGTGCCAGTAGTACGGGACTAGCGGATAATGAGCAGTTCTTC.

This clonotype came up many times. The genes are TRBV20-1 and TRBJ2-2; D assignment may be TRBD1 or TRBD2 (6 bases each). Germline V gene lookup returns CDR1 DFQATT and CDR2 SNEGSKA (reference sequence). The CDR3 is 16 residues long. Trimming took off 3 bases at V and 0 bases at J, with 14 bases between the two ends. CDR3 coding DNA: TGCAGTGCTAGGCCGGCGAGGGGGGCGAACACCGGGGAGCTGTTTTTT. As protein: CSARPARGANTGELFF.

Notes on this clonotype: This may come from a read error, since a much larger clone is one base off. V and J are TRBV28 and TRBJ1-1, with D maybe TRBD1 (5 bases). The CDR3 has 14 amino acids. V was pared by 6 bases and J by 10 bases, with 21 bases between. Germline loops: CDR1 MDHEN, CDR2 SYDVKM. CDR3 protein: CASRQKYRGGTAFF. CDR3 sequence (DNA): TGTGCCAGCAGGCAGAAATACCGGGGGGGTACAGCTTTCTTT.

In this sample, this clonotype turned up a few times. The J gene is TRBJ2-2, the V gene TRBV20-1; the match to TRBD2 covers 8 bases. J lost 6 bases, V lost 1 base, and 13 bases had no gene match. Germline V gene lookup returns CDR1 DFQATT and CDR2 SNEGSKA (reference sequence). CDR3 length equals 17 residues. The CDR3 nucleotides read TGCAGTGCTAGAGCAGATAGCGGGACACAGCGGGCCGGGGAGCTGTTTTTT. It yields the protein CSARADSGTQRAGELFF.

This clonotype was found many times. The chain couples TRBV5-5 to TRBJ2-1; D is unresolved. Trimming cost V 4 bases and J 6 bases, with 20 bases left between them. Looked up from germline, CDR1 is SGHKS and CDR2 is YYEKEE (reference sequence). The CDR3 has 16 residues. In DNA, the CDR3 is TGTGCCAGCAGCCAGCGCCCAGGCCCAGCTGTCAATGAGCAGTTCTTC. The encoded protein is CASSQRPGPAVNEQFF. The full variable domain, in which reference TRBV5-5 and TRBJ2-1 provide the parts outside the CDR3, is DAGVTQSPTHLIKTRGQQVTLRCSPISGHKSVSWYQQVLGQGPQFIFQYYEKEERGRGNFPDRFSARQFPNYSSELNVNALLLGDSALYLCASSQRPGPAVNEQFFGPGTRLTVL.

This sequence joins TRBV20-1 and TRBJ1-1; 7 bases are a match to TRBD1. There are 14 residues in the CDR3. Germline assignment: CDR1 DFQATT and CDR2 SNEGSKA (reference sequence). The V and J ends lost 6 bases and 5 bases, in that order; junction bases with no gene match: 12. The CDR3 protein is CSALLQGLGTEAFF. DNA for the CDR3: TGCAGTGCATTATTACAGGGGCTGGGGACTGAAGCTTTCTTT.

This clonotype was counted ten times or more. The V and J genes are TRBV6-1 and TRBJ2-7; D call uncertain. Germline V gene lookup returns CDR1 MNHNS and CDR2 SASEGT. CDR3 length equals 14 residues. Deletions cut 1 base from V and 2 bases from J, with 9 bases between. For the CDR3, the DNA is TGTGCCAGCAGTGAAGGCATCAGCACCTACGAGCAGTACTTC. Translation gives CASSEGISTYEQYF.

The J gene is TRBJ2-1, the V gene TRBV2; 10 bases are shared with TRBD2. V shed 6 bases and J 5 bases; nucleotides not matched to a gene: 7. Germline CDR1 SNHLY, CDR2 FYNNEI. This CDR3 spans 15 amino acids. CDR3 nucleotide sequence: TGTGCCAGCAGGACCGGGACTAGCGTCGACAATGAGCAGTTCTTC. As protein: CASRTGTSVDNEQFF.